This T cell receptor (beta chain) originates from a study of blood T cell repertoires in COVID-19. Study details: Sources were T cells, B-cell-depleted T cells, or PBMCs; the material itself was cDNA or gDNA.

The CDR3 totals 13 residues. Germline V gene sequence: CDR1 MNHEY, CDR2 SVGAGI. The germline V and J ends were trimmed by 0 bases and 7 bases, with 7 bases remaining between them. Points on this clone: The same CDR3 is also encoded by other DNA sequences in this sample.

Using immunoSEQ multiplex PCR, the repertoire was profiled, and TCRdb retains in-frame clones only, with some absent. The table has tens of thousands of clones, around 76% seen once. Source material: peripheral blood. This chain links TRBV6-5 with TRBJ1-5; D remains unclear. This receptor was taken from a man between 65 and 80 years old with active or convalescent COVID-19. The CDR3 coding sequence is TGTGCCAGCAGTTACTCCAAGGAGCAGCCCCAGCATTTT. Encoded protein: CASSYSKEQPQHF.